These 28 T cell receptor beta chains share one sample of origin, sequenced in a study of long-term antiretroviral therapy in people with HIV. An immunoSEQ assay, version v3.0, was performed at survey level. The table came from immunoSEQ multiplex PCR; TCRdb's copy has only in-frame clones and leaves some out. Of roughly 7,200 clones listed, approximately 73% are singletons. Sequencing was performed on unsorted PBMCs, taken 0.2 years after starting antiretroviral therapy. The receptors here all came from a man between 40 and 49 years old with HIV.

The chain recombines TRBV7-2 with TRBJ2-7; no definite D call. The CDR3 runs to 11 residues. V lost 6 bases, J lost 8 bases, and 11 bases lay in between. Germline V gene data show CDR1 as SGHTA and CDR2 as FQGNSA. The DNA for the CDR3 is TGTGCCAGCAGTTCCTCCTTCCAGCAGTACTTC. Translation: CASSSSFQQYF.

The genes are TRBV13 and TRBJ1-4; a possible D gene is TRBD1 (5 bases). Trimming stripped 0 bases from V and 16 bases from J, with 15 bases between. Germline V gene lookup returns CDR1 PRHDT and CDR2 FYEKMQ (reference sequence). The CDR3 runs 13 residues. Here the CDR3 DNA reads TGTGCCAGCAGCTTAGGCGAGGACGGGACCCAGTTTTTT. This translates into CASSLGEDGTQFF.

This clone was detected a few times. V and J are TRBV9 and TRBJ1-1, with D unclear. Trimming removed 4 bases at V and 5 bases at J, with 15 bases between. In germline, CDR1 is SGDLS, CDR2 YYNGEE. The CDR3 runs to 14 residues. In DNA form, the CDR3 reads TGTGCCAGCAGCCCGACGGGGAGAGGGACTGAAGCTTTCTTT. This gives the protein CASSPTGRGTEAFF.

The chain links TRBV28 to TRBJ2-1; no definite D call. The CDR3 is made up of 12 amino acids. The V gene lost 5 bases and the J gene lost 9 bases, with 11 bases spanning the gap. Looked up from germline, CDR1 is MDHEN and CDR2 is SYDVKM. CDR3 protein: CASSIVGREQFF. The CDR3 coding sequence is TGTGCCAGCAGTATAGTAGGCCGTGAGCAGTTCTTC.

V is TRBV21-1 and J is TRBJ2-5; the table's TRBD1 call for D was not verified on the DNA. TRBV21-1 is classified as a pseudogene. CDR3 length: 15 amino acids. The CDR3 sequence is CASSGRLGVKETQYF. CDR3 bases: TGTGCCAGCAGCGGACGGCTAGGGGTGAAAGAGACCCAGTACTTC.

V gene TRBV2 combines with J gene TRBJ2-7; 10 bases fit TRBD1. Unmatched junction bases numbered 10, after V lost 8 bases and J lost 3 bases. Germline values: CDR1 SNHLY, CDR2 FYNNEI. The CDR3 extends over 15 amino acids. The CDR3: CASRGQGGPRYEQYF. CDR3 in DNA: TGTGCCAGCCGAGGACAGGGGGGTCCCCGCTACGAGCAGTACTTC.

The chain links TRBV13 to TRBJ2-4; D uncertain. Germline V gene lookup returns CDR1 PRHDT and CDR2 FYEKMQ (reference sequence). The CDR3 totals 14 residues. The V end was cut by 1 base, the J end by 2 bases, with 6 bases between. The CDR3 sequence is CASSLVGPKNIQYF. The CDR3 bases are TGTGCCAGCAGCTTAGTAGGTCCCAAAAACATTCAGTACTTC.

The chain recombines TRBV27 with TRBJ1-1; a weak D match, TRBD1 (6 bases). Deletions cut 0 bases from V and 7 bases from J, with 12 bases between. Looked up from germline, CDR1 is MNHEY and CDR2 is SMNVEV (reference sequence). The CDR3 contains 14 residues. In nucleotides, the CDR3 is TGTGCCAGCAGTTTATCGACCCAGGGGCATGAAGCTTTCTTT. This gives the protein CASSLSTQGHEAFF.

The V call is TRBV18, the J call TRBJ2-1; 9 positions agree with TRBD2. CDR1 KGHSH and CDR2 LQKENI come from the germline V gene. V was pared by 2 bases and J by 6 bases, with 5 bases of the junction left unmatched. CDR3 length: 15 amino acids. The CDR3 nucleotides are TGTGCCAGCTCACCATCTAGCGGGGCCCCCAATGAGCAGTTCTTC. This gives the protein CASSPSSGAPNEQFF.

The chain links TRBV5-1 to TRBJ2-7; D is undetermined. Germline V gene sequence: CDR1 SGHRS, CDR2 YFSETQ. This CDR3 contains 16 residues. V lost 0 bases and J lost 3, with 16 bases in between. The CDR3 sequence is CASSLAVALSGYEQYF. The CDR3 nucleotides read TGCGCCAGCAGCTTGGCCGTGGCTCTTTCGGGCTACGAGCAGTACTTC.

Sample share makes this clone medium-sized. The CDR3 DNA reads as TGTGCCAGCAGGTTAGATCAGAACACTGAAGCTTTCTTT. The encoded protein is CASRLDQNTEAFF. The chain combines TRBV27 with TRBJ1-1; D remains unclear. Germline lookup yields CDR1 MNHEY and CDR2 SMNVEV (reference sequence). The CDR3 consists of 13 residues. Trimming stripped 6 bases from V and 1 base from J, with 9 bases between.

The rearrangement links TRBV5-4 to TRBJ1-2, with D hard to call. The germline V gene encodes CDR1 SGHNT and CDR2 YYREEE (reference sequence). V shed 0 bases and J shed 2 bases, with 11 bases lying between them. The CDR3 spans 15 residues. The CDR3 nucleotides are TGTGCCAGCAGCTTGGGGGGTGCGGGCAACTATGGCTACACCTTC. As protein: CASSLGGAGNYGYTF.

The chain recombines TRBV5-1 with TRBJ2-5; the D is unclear. Germline V gene lookup returns CDR1 SGHRS and CDR2 YFSETQ. V dropped 4 bases and J dropped 2 bases, with 15 bases sitting between them. The CDR3 covers 15 residues. In DNA form, the CDR3 reads TGCGCCAGCAGCCTGTCGAACGACCCGCAAGAGACCCAGTACTTC. This codes for CASSLSNDPQETQYF.

This clone was recorded only once. This chain uses TRBV10-3 with TRBJ1-2, with 7 bases lining up with TRBD1. The CDR3 loop spans 14 amino acids. The germline CDR1 and CDR2 sequences are ENHRY and SYGVKD. Trimming at V came to 2 bases and at J to 7 bases, leaving 7 bases not matched to a gene. The chain's CDR3 is CAISEANRGFGYTF. The CDR3 nucleotides read TGTGCCATCAGTGAGGCTAACAGGGGATTTGGCTACACCTTC.

The V and J genes are TRBV7-8 and TRBJ2-7, with TRBD1 matching over 10 bases. V lost 5 bases, J lost 6 bases, and 13 bases stayed unmatched. The CDR3 loop spans 16 amino acids. CDR1 is SGHVS and CDR2 is FQNEAQ in the germline V gene. Here the CDR3 reads CASSPGRDRGFGEQYF. CDR3 sequence (DNA): TGTGCCAGCAGCCCTGGTAGGGACAGGGGCTTTGGCGAGCAGTACTTC.

The rearrangement uses TRBV30 and TRBJ1-1; the D is unclear. Deletions cut 5 bases from V and 0 bases from J, with 7 bases between. The CDR3 is made up of 12 amino acids. CDR1 and CDR2 from the germline V gene are GTSNPN and SVGIG (reference sequence). This CDR3 is CAWAVLNTEAFF. In DNA, the CDR3 is TGTGCCTGGGCAGTCCTGAACACTGAAGCTTTCTTT.

The chain recombines TRBV10-3 with TRBJ1-5, with 10 bases fitting TRBD1. V trimming: 2 bases; J trimming: 2 bases; junction bases outside the gene matches: 3. The germline V gene has CDR1 ENHRY and CDR2 SYGVKD. The CDR3 runs to 16 residues. In DNA form, the CDR3 reads TGTGCCATCAGTGAGGGGACAGGGGTGGGCAATCAGCCCCAGCATTTT. Translated: CAISEGTGVGNQPQHF.

Only one count was recorded for this clone. The J gene is TRBJ2-4, the V gene TRBV5-1, with TRBD1 matching over 8 bases. Germline CDR1 SGHRS, CDR2 YFSETQ. The CDR3 totals 16 residues. Trimming took 4 bases from V and 0 from J; bases not matched to a gene: 6. The CDR3 DNA sequence: TGCGCCAGCAGCCTACAGGGGGTTGGAGCCAAAAACATTCAGTACTTC. Protein: CASSLQGVGAKNIQYF.

The gene calls are TRBV5-6 and TRBJ2-6, with D perhaps TRBD1 or TRBD2 (5 bases each). The CDR3 contains 18 residues. The germline CDR1 and CDR2 sequences are SGHDT and YYEEEE. V was trimmed by 5 bases and J by 2 bases, leaving 20 bases between them. CDR3 DNA sequence: TGTGCCAGCAGGCGAGCGCAGGGAGTGTTAACTGGGGCCAACGTCCTGACTTTC. Protein sequence: CASRRAQGVLTGANVLTF.

The sample holds one count of this clone. The chain carries TRBV30 and TRBJ2-7, with D possibly TRBD2 on 5 matching bases. Germline assignment: CDR1 GTSNPN and CDR2 SVGIG (reference sequence). The ends were cut back, 4 bases at V and 6 bases at J, with 19 bases in the middle. The CDR3 loop spans 14 amino acids. CDR3: CAWKEGSEAGEQYF. The DNA for the CDR3 is TGTGCCTGGAAAGAGGGCTCCGAAGCTGGCGAGCAGTACTTC.

The chain recombines TRBV5-6 with TRBJ2-3; 8 bases align to TRBD1. Germline loops: CDR1 SGHDT, CDR2 YYEEEE. V lost 2 bases, J lost 2 bases, and 7 bases stayed unmatched. The CDR3 is 16 residues long. CDR3 bases: TGTGCCAGCAGCTTAATGGGACAGGTCTTCACAGATACGCAGTATTTT. Translation: CASSLMGQVFTDTQYF. Full variable domain (remainder filled in from reference TRBV5-6 and TRBJ2-3): DAGVTQSPTHLIKTRGQQVTLRCSPKSGHDTVSWYQQALGQGPQFIFQYYEEEERQRGNFPDRFSGHQFPNYSSELNVNALLLGDSALYLCASSLMGQVFTDTQYFGPGTRLTVL.

The genes are TRBV19 and TRBJ1-1, with TRBD1 matching 8 bases. The germline V gene encodes CDR1 LNHDA and CDR2 SQIVND (reference sequence). The CDR3 is made up of 13 amino acids. Unmatched junction bases numbered 3, after V lost 6 bases and J lost 3 bases. This chain's CDR3 is CASRSGGYTEAFF. The DNA of the CDR3 is TGTGCCAGTAGATCAGGGGGCTACACTGAAGCTTTCTTT.

The DNA for the CDR3 is TGTGCCAGCAGTTCGGACCTCTACTATGGCTACACCTTC. Protein: CASSSDLYYGYTF. This chain uses TRBV7-9 with TRBJ1-2; D ambiguous. The CDR3 loop spans 13 amino acids. Trimming stripped 6 bases from V and 3 bases from J, with 11 bases between. CDR1 is SEHNR, CDR2 FQNEAQ, per germline (reference sequence).

The CDR3 region is CASSQLAGHTGELFF. CDR3 DNA sequence: TGCGCCAGCAGCCAACTAGCGGGGCACACCGGGGAGCTGTTTTTT. The J gene is TRBJ2-2, the V gene TRBV4-1, with 9 positions matching TRBD2. Germline loops: CDR1 MGHRA, CDR2 YSYEKL. The CDR3 sequence is 15 residues long. V lost 2 bases to trimming and J lost 3 bases; unmatched junction nucleotides: 1.

This clone appeared a few times. The rearrangement links TRBV27 to TRBJ2-7, with D possibly matching TRBD1 (6 bases). In germline, CDR1 is MNHEY, CDR2 SMNVEV (reference sequence). V lost 2 bases and J lost 1, with 6 bases in between. This CDR3 region has 13 residues. The DNA of the CDR3 is TGTGCCAGCAGTTTAGGACAGTCCTACGAGCAGTACTTC. It is translated as CASSLGQSYEQYF.

The chain combines TRBV27 with TRBJ1-1; D is uncertain. The CDR3 covers 12 residues. Trimming took 6 bases from V and 1 from J, leaving 6 bases between them. In germline, CDR1 is MNHEY, CDR2 SMNVEV (reference sequence). The CDR3 spells CASSGPNTEAFF. The CDR3 nucleotides read TGTGCCAGCAGCGGACCGAACACTGAAGCTTTCTTT.

The rearrangement joins TRBV19 to TRBJ1-2; D unresolved. The V end was cut by 4 bases, the J end by 4 bases, with 19 bases between. Per the germline V gene, CDR1 is LNHDA and CDR2 is SQIVND (reference sequence). The length of the CDR3 is 16 residues. CDR3 sequence (DNA): TGTGCCAGTAGTACCGGACGGATATCCATGACCTATGGCTACACCTTC. The encoded protein is CASSTGRISMTYGYTF.

The V gene is TRBV9, the J gene TRBJ1-2, with TRBD1 matching 8 bases. Germline V gene data show CDR1 as SGDLS and CDR2 as YYNGEE. There are 16 residues in the CDR3. The junction had 9 bases not matched to a gene; V was cut back by 3 bases and J by 2 bases. The CDR3 bases are TGTGCCAGCAGCGACTCGATCCAGGGGGCCAACTATGGCTACACCTTC. Encoded protein: CASSDSIQGANYGYTF.